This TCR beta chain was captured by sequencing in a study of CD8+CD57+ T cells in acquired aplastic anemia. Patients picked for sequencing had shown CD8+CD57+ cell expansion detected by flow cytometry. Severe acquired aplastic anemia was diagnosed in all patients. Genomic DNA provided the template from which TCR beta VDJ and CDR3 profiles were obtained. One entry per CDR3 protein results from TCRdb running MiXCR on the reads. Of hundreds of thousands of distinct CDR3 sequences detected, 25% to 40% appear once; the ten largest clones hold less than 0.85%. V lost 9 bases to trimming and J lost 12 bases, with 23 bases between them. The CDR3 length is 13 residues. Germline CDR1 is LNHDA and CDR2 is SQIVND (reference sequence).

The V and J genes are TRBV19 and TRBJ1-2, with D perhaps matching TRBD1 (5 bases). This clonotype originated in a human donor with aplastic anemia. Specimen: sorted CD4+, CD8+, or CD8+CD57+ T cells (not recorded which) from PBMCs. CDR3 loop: CASSLAGGGGNTF. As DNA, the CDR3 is TGTGCCAGCAGCTTAGCAGGAGGTGGGGGAAACACCTTC.